These 15 T cell receptor beta chains share one sample of origin, sequenced in a study of graft-versus-host responses after intestinal transplantation. Their recognized antigens are unknown. Profiling relied on immunoSEQ multiplex PCR, and the TCRdb table lists in-frame clones only, not all of them. The sample has approximately 97,000 clones, 80% to 95% seen once. The sample consisted of unstimulated CD8+ T cells sorted from spleen or lymph node cells, taken before transplant. The source is a human donor who was the organ donor for an intestinal transplant.

This chain uses TRBV27 with TRBJ2-7; 7 bases agree with TRBD1. The CDR3 consists of 13 residues. With V trimmed by 6 bases and J by 5 bases, 7 bases remained unmatched. The V gene's germline CDR1 is MNHEY and CDR2 SMNVEV (reference sequence). Written as DNA, the CDR3 is TGTGCCAGCAGCCTCACAGGGGACGACGAGCAGTACTTC. It encodes CASSLTGDDEQYF.

The chain employs TRBV27 and TRBJ2-3; weak D call: TRBD1 (6 bases). This CDR3 has 14 residues. Germline V CDR1 and CDR2: MNHEY, SMNVEV (reference sequence). Trimming took 1 base from V and 2 from J, leaving 7 bases between them. The CDR3 sequence: CASSLWGPTDTQYF. The CDR3 nucleotides are TGTGCCAGCAGTTTATGGGGGCCCACAGATACGCAGTATTTT.

J is TRBJ2-1 and V is TRBV6-5; maybe TRBD2 (5 bases). Germline V gives CDR1 MNHEY, CDR2 SVGAGI. This CDR3 is built from 14 residues. Trimming cost V 6 bases and J 0 bases, with 9 bases left between them. CDR3 coding DNA: TGTGCCAGCAGGGACTTGAGCTCCTACAATGAGCAGTTCTTC. It encodes CASRDLSSYNEQFF.

The chain employs TRBV6-5 and TRBJ2-3; 8 nucleotides agree with TRBD2. Germline CDR1 and CDR2: MNHEY and SVGAGI. The length of the CDR3 is 15 residues. Germline trimming cut 4 bases from V and 6 bases from J; bases unmatched to any gene: 9. CDR3 sequence (DNA): TGTGCCAGCAGTTCCGAACGGGGGGGGAGGGATACGCAGTATTTT. It specifies CASSSERGGRDTQYF.

The V and J genes are TRBV5-4 and TRBJ2-1; perhaps TRBD2 as D (5 bases). V was trimmed by 0 bases and J by 6 bases, leaving 13 bases between them. Germline CDR1 SGHNT, CDR2 YYREEE (reference sequence). The CDR3 sequence is 15 residues long. The CDR3 loop reads CASSLVDASSNEQFF. DNA for the CDR3: TGTGCCAGCAGCTTGGTTGACGCTAGCTCCAATGAGCAGTTCTTC.

The chain joins TRBV7-8 to TRBJ2-5, with TRBD1 as a possible D gene (6 bases). The last part of the DNA fits TRBJ2-7 better; the J call may be wrong. The CDR3 has 15 amino acids. Germline V CDR1 and CDR2: SGHVS, FQNEAQ. This CDR3 is CASSSGAQAALEQYF. As DNA, the CDR3 is TGTGCCAGCAGCTCAGGGGCCCAGGCTGCCCTCGAGCAGTACTTC.

This chain uses TRBV30 with TRBJ1-1, with D possibly TRBD1 on 5 matching bases. This CDR3 spans 12 amino acids. V lost 4 bases, J lost 8 bases, and 14 bases lay in between. From germline, CDR1 is GTSNPN and CDR2 SVGIG (reference sequence). The CDR3 DNA reads as TGTGCCTGGACGGGGGAGGTTAGGGAAGCTTTCTTT. Residues: CAWTGEVREAFF.

The rearrangement links TRBV5-1 to TRBJ2-7, with D possibly matching TRBD2 (6 bases). The CDR3 totals 14 residues. Per germline, CDR1 SGHRS and CDR2 YFSETQ. The germline V and J ends were trimmed by 3 bases and 4 bases, with 14 bases remaining between them. CDR3 in DNA: TGCGCCAGCAGCTCCGCCGGGACTGATTACGAGCAGTACTTC. Protein: CASSSAGTDYEQYF.

As regards this clone: Other DNA sequences of this sample code for an identical CDR3. The chain carries TRBV28 and TRBJ2-7, with D maybe TRBD1 (6 bases). Deletions cut 9 bases from V and 5 bases from J, with 11 bases between. The CDR3 covers 11 residues. Looked up from germline, CDR1 is MDHEN and CDR2 is SYDVKM. CDR3 DNA: TGTGCCAGTTCGAGGGGGAACGAGCAGTACTTC. Translated: CASSRGNEQYF.

V usage is TRBV5-4 and J usage is TRBJ1-1, with no clear D. This CDR3 region has 14 residues. The germline V and J ends were trimmed by 4 bases and 7 bases, with 17 bases remaining between them. Germline CDR1 reads SGHNT; CDR2 reads YYREEE (reference sequence). The CDR3 spells CASSPRNPRGEAFF. The CDR3 bases are TGTGCCAGCAGCCCACGAAACCCGCGGGGTGAAGCTTTCTTT.

The chain uses TRBV7-6 and TRBJ2-7, with D maybe TRBD2 (5 bases). Germline lookup yields CDR1 SGHVS and CDR2 FNYEAQ. The CDR3 spans 15 residues. V was pared by 3 bases and J by 5 bases, with 17 bases between. The CDR3 DNA sequence: TGTGCCAGCAGCTTGTCCGGACCGACGGAGGACGAGCAGTACTTC. Translating gives CASSLSGPTEDEQYF.

The gene calls are TRBV29-1 and TRBJ2-7; the D is unclear. CDR1 SQVTM and CDR2 ANQGSEA come from the germline V gene. The length of the CDR3 is 14 residues. The V end was cut by 4 bases, the J end by 3 bases, with 16 bases between. The CDR3 loop reads CSVVEAGLSYEQYF. The CDR3 DNA is TGCAGCGTTGTTGAGGCTGGCCTGAGCTACGAGCAGTACTTC.

A few counts support this clone. This chain joins TRBV30 and TRBJ1-1, with D possibly being TRBD1 (6 bases). The CDR3 loop spans 13 amino acids. Germline assignment: CDR1 GTSNPN and CDR2 SVGIG (reference sequence). Trimming removed 5 bases at V and 1 base at J, with 11 bases between. The DNA for the CDR3 is TGTGCCTGGTCCGGGACAACGAACACTGAAGCTTTCTTT. Residues: CAWSGTTNTEAFF.

CDR3 coding DNA: TGCGCCAGCAGCCAAGATGGTTCCATAAAGCTTAGCGGGAGCTCCTACGAGCAGTACTTC. Amino acid sequence: CASSQDGSIKLSGSSYEQYF. The chain links TRBV4-1 to TRBJ2-7; TRBD2 matches at 9 bases. Trimming cost V 0 bases and J 0 bases; bases outside gene matches: 15. From germline, CDR1 is MGHRA and CDR2 YSYEKL. This CDR3 comprises 20 residues.

In this sample, this clone turned up once. The V and J genes are TRBV7-6 and TRBJ2-5, with a weak D call TRBD1 (6 bases). V was clipped by 5 bases and J by 5 bases, with 18 bases between them. Germline CDR1 and CDR2: SGHVS and FNYEAQ. The CDR3 is made up of 15 amino acids. The DNA for the CDR3 is TGTGCCAGCAGCCCTCTGAGTGGGGGCTCGGAGACCCAGTACTTC. Its translation is CASSPLSGGSETQYF. The variable domain in full, with the rest retrieved from reference TRBV7-6 and TRBJ2-5, is GAGVSQSPRYKVTKRGQDVALRCDPISGHVSLYWYRQALGQGPEFLTYFNYEAQQDKSGLPNDRFSAERPEGSISTLTIQRTEQRDSAMYRCASSPLSGGSETQYFGPGTRLLVL.